These 22 T cell receptor beta chains were all obtained from the same sample, sequenced in a study of cytomegalovirus exposure and HLA in healthy donors. Amplification used 60 Vbeta primers and 13 Jbeta primers. Assay used: immunoSEQ multiplex PCR; TCRdb lists only in-frame clones, some missing. This table holds 150,000 to 200,000 clones, 75% to 90% found once. The specimen was PBMCs. These receptors came from a man between 18 and 35 years old in good health and CMV-seropositive.

The V gene is TRBV15, the J gene TRBJ1-2; 8 nucleotides line up with TRBD1. The CDR3 contains 15 residues. J gave up 8 bases and V 0 bases, and 8 bases lay outside the gene matches. In germline, CDR1 is LNHNV, CDR2 YYDKDF (reference sequence). For the CDR3, the DNA is TGTGCCACCAGCAGAGATCCCAGGGGGCACGTGGGCTACACCTTC. Translating gives CATSRDPRGHVGYTF.

The J gene is TRBJ2-7, the V gene TRBV5-4; the D gene is possibly TRBD1 (5 bases). Per germline, CDR1 SGHNT and CDR2 YYREEE (reference sequence). V was pared by 0 bases and J by 1 base, with 8 bases between. This CDR3 is built from 14 residues. The CDR3 nucleotides are TGTGCCAGCAGCTTGGGACAGAGTTCCTACGAGCAGTACTTC. This codes for CASSLGQSSYEQYF.

This clone has just one count. The chain is built from TRBV7-2 and TRBJ2-5; the D is unclear. V was cut by 5 bases and J by 7 bases, with 8 bases left in between. The CDR3 is made up of 11 amino acids. Looked up from germline, CDR1 is SGHTA and CDR2 is FQGNSA. Here the CDR3 DNA reads TGTGCCAGCAGCCCAGTTTCGACCCAGTACTTC. Translation gives CASSPVSTQYF. The complete variable domain, with remaining parts taken from reference TRBV7-2 and TRBJ2-5, reads GAGVSQSPSNKVTEKGKDVELRCDPISGHTALYWYRQSLGQGLEFLIYFQGNSAPDKSGLPSDRFSAERTGGSVSTLTIQRTQQEDSAVYLCASSPVSTQYFGPGTRLLVL.

The V and J genes are TRBV2 and TRBJ1-1; 10 bases match TRBD1. The CDR3 is made up of 17 amino acids. Germline values: CDR1 SNHLY, CDR2 FYNNEI. The V and J ends lost 6 bases and 0 bases, in that order; junction bases with no gene match: 10. The CDR3 protein is CASRFTGTGDLNTEAFF. CDR3 sequence (DNA): TGTGCCAGCAGATTTACCGGGACAGGGGACTTGAACACTGAAGCTTTCTTT. Complete variable domain (other parts from reference TRBV2 and TRBJ1-1): EPEVTQTPSHQVTQMGQEVILRCVPISNHLYFYWYRQILGQKVEFLVSFYNNEISEKSEIFDDQFSVERPDGSNFTLKIRSTKLEDSAMYFCASRFTGTGDLNTEAFFGQGTRLTVV.

The chain links TRBV4-1 to TRBJ2-4, with 7 bases lining up with TRBD1. The germline CDR1 and CDR2 sequences are MGHRA and YSYEKL. The CDR3 is 15 residues long. The V gene end was trimmed by 8 bases and the J gene end by 0 bases; junction bases not matched to a gene: 7. The CDR3 nucleotides are TGCGCCAGCTCTACAGGGGTCTTAGCCAAAAACATTCAGTACTTC. This sequence encodes CASSTGVLAKNIQYF.

This clone appeared once. V gene TRBV2 combines with J gene TRBJ1-6, with TRBD1 as a possible D gene (6 bases). CDR3 length: 14 amino acids. The V gene lost 2 bases and the J gene lost 10 bases, with 12 bases spanning the gap. Germline CDR1 is SNHLY and CDR2 is FYNNEI. The CDR3 loop reads CASSESAGVSPLHF. The CDR3 DNA reads TGTGCCAGCAGTGAAAGCGCAGGGGTATCACCCCTCCACTTT.

The chain links TRBV5-1 to TRBJ2-3; D remains ambiguous. Germline CDR1 reads SGHRS; CDR2 reads YFSETQ. The CDR3 runs to 16 residues. Trimming removed 1 base at V and 2 bases at J, with 14 bases between. CDR3 sequence reads: CASSLTYRVPTDTQYF. The CDR3 bases are TGCGCCAGCAGCTTGACGTATCGGGTCCCCACAGATACGCAGTATTTT.

This clone was observed a few times. The chain uses TRBV2 and TRBJ2-7; possibly TRBD1 for D (6 bases). CDR3 length: 13 residues. The germline V and J ends were trimmed by 5 bases and 0 bases, with 8 bases remaining between them. Germline CDR1 is SNHLY and CDR2 is FYNNEI. CDR3 sequence reads: CASSRTASYEQYF. CDR3 nucleotides: TGTGCCAGCAGTCGGACAGCCTCCTACGAGCAGTACTTC. Full variable domain (remainder filled in from reference TRBV2 and TRBJ2-7): EPEVTQTPSHQVTQMGQEVILRCVPISNHLYFYWYRQILGQKVEFLVSFYNNEISEKSEIFDDQFSVERPDGSNFTLKIRSTKLEDSAMYFCASSRTASYEQYFGPGTRLTVT.

This clone appeared a single time. The J gene is TRBJ2-3, the V gene TRBV5-1; 10 bases map to TRBD2. The CDR3 totals 16 residues. V was clipped by 1 base and J by 2 bases; unmatched bases: 4. Germline lookup yields CDR1 SGHRS and CDR2 YFSETQ. CDR3 loop: CASSLNSGGPTDTQYF. In DNA, the CDR3 is TGCGCCAGCAGCTTGAATAGCGGGGGGCCCACAGATACGCAGTATTTT.

The J gene is TRBJ2-7, the V gene TRBV4-1, with TRBD1 matching over 7 bases. V gave up 1 base and J gave up 3 bases; unmatched junction bases: 3. Looked up from germline, CDR1 is MGHRA and CDR2 is YSYEKL. The length of the CDR3 is 14 residues. The CDR3 bases are TGCGCCAGCAGCCAAGGGACAGGCGACTACGAGCAGTACTTC. Its translation: CASSQGTGDYEQYF.

The V call is TRBV10-3, the J call TRBJ2-3, with TRBD2 matching 8 bases. The junction had 5 bases not matched to a gene; V was cut back by 8 bases and J by 4 bases. The CDR3 contains 13 residues. CDR1 ENHRY and CDR2 SYGVKD come from the germline V gene. The CDR3 DNA follows: TGTGCCATCCCAGCGGGGGTCGCAGATACGCAGTATTTT. Its translation: CAIPAGVADTQYF.

This clone was counted a single time. This sequence joins TRBV25-1 and TRBJ1-2; D remains unclear. Trimming pared 6 bases from V and 2 bases from J, leaving 7 bases between. The CDR3 is 12 amino acids. Germline CDR1 reads MGHDK; CDR2 reads SYGVNS. The DNA of the CDR3 is TGTGCCAGCAGATTCGGGAACTATGGCTACACCTTC. Its protein product is CASRFGNYGYTF.

The rearrangement joins TRBV9 to TRBJ2-2; a weak D match, TRBD2 (5 bases). The CDR3 totals 15 residues. V was trimmed by 4 bases and J by 0 bases, leaving 10 bases between them. Per germline, CDR1 SGDLS and CDR2 YYNGEE. This CDR3 is CASSLRVANTGELFF. DNA of the CDR3: TGTGCCAGCAGCCTGAGGGTGGCGAACACCGGGGAGCTGTTTTTT. Using reference TRBV9 and TRBJ2-2 for the parts outside the CDR3, the full variable domain is DSGVTQTPKHLITATGQRVTLRCSPRSGDLSVYWYQQSLDQGLQFLIQYYNGEERAKGNILERFSAQQFPDLHSELNLSSLELGDSALYFCASSLRVANTGELFFGEGSRLTVL.

The rearrangement joins TRBV15 to TRBJ2-1; tentative D call: TRBD1 (6 bases). Trimming shortened V by 1 base and J by 7 bases, and 17 bases separated the two germline ends. CDR3 length equals 16 residues. CDR1 and CDR2 from the germline V gene are LNHNV and YYDKDF (reference sequence). This chain's CDR3 is CATSRGGGQGINEQFF. The CDR3 DNA reads as TGTGCCACCAGCAGAGGAGGGGGTCAGGGCATTAATGAGCAGTTCTTC.

CDR3 amino acids: CASSLARGENGYTF. The CDR3 DNA is TGTGCCAGCAGCTTGGCCAGGGGGGAGAATGGCTACACCTTC. This chain joins TRBV13 and TRBJ1-2; TRBD1 matches at 7 bases. This CDR3 contains 14 residues. Germline V lookup: CDR1 PRHDT, CDR2 FYEKMQ (reference sequence). Trimming at V came to 3 bases and at J to 6 bases, leaving 7 bases not matched to a gene.

The V gene is TRBV5-4, the J gene TRBJ2-7; no definite D call. The germline CDR1 and CDR2 sequences are SGHNT and YYREEE (reference sequence). This CDR3 contains 14 residues. V lost 1 base to trimming and J lost 2 bases, with 10 bases between them. The CDR3 sequence: CASSLLPTTYEQYF. Here the CDR3 DNA reads TGTGCCAGCAGCTTGTTGCCTACCACCTACGAGCAGTACTTC.

The rearrangement joins TRBV9 to TRBJ2-7; D gene unclear. Germline CDR1 SGDLS, CDR2 YYNGEE. CDR3 length: 13 amino acids. Between the trimmed V and J ends, which lost 0 bases and 2 bases, there was a span of 6 bases. The CDR3 loop is CASSVAPPYEQYF. The CDR3 coding sequence is TGTGCCAGCAGCGTAGCTCCTCCCTACGAGCAGTACTTC.

The J gene is TRBJ2-7, the V gene TRBV4-3, with D possibly being TRBD2 (6 bases). Per germline, CDR1 LGHNA and CDR2 YSLEER. V lost 3 bases and J lost 0, with 21 bases in between. The CDR3 loop spans 18 amino acids. The DNA for the CDR3 is TGCGCCAGCAGCCACCGTCCAGGGCCGGGAGCGGGCTCCTACGAGCAGTACTTC. Translated: CASSHRPGPGAGSYEQYF.

The chain has TRBV27 and TRBJ1-2, with TRBD1 identical over 7 bases. J gave up 1 base and V 5 bases, and 7 bases lay outside the gene matches. Germline lookup yields CDR1 MNHEY and CDR2 SMNVEV (reference sequence). This CDR3 comprises 15 residues. Here the CDR3 DNA reads TGTGCCAGCAGTATCATCCGGGACAGTAACTATGGCTACACCTTC. It is translated as CASSIIRDSNYGYTF.

V and J are TRBV6-5 and TRBJ1-4; 8 bases fit TRBD1. The CDR3 spans 14 residues. The V gene's germline CDR1 is MNHEY and CDR2 SVGAGI. Unmatched junction bases numbered 12, after V lost 7 bases and J lost 11 bases. Here the CDR3 reads CASNPGQGVGKLFF. CDR3 DNA sequence: TGTGCCAGCAACCCCGGACAGGGAGTAGGGAAACTGTTTTTT.

V usage is TRBV7-2 and J usage is TRBJ2-2, with TRBD2 as a possible D gene (5 bases). The CDR3 spans 16 residues. V lost 5 bases to trimming and J lost 4 bases, with 17 bases between them. CDR1 is SGHTA and CDR2 is FQGNSA in the germline V gene. CDR3 amino acids: CASSTLGAVPTGELFF. The CDR3 region has the DNA TGTGCCAGCAGCACCCTAGGAGCGGTTCCCACCGGGGAGCTGTTTTTT.

This clone was detected many times. The same CDR3 is also encoded by other DNA sequences in this sample. V usage is TRBV11-2 and J usage is TRBJ2-7; tentatively, D is TRBD1 (6 bases). Trimming shortened V by 5 bases and J by 2 bases, and 10 bases separated the two germline ends. The CDR3 runs 13 residues. CDR1 is SGHAT, CDR2 FQNNGV, per germline. CDR3 protein: CASSLGQTYEQYF. CDR3 coding DNA: TGTGCCAGCAGCCTTGGACAGACCTACGAGCAGTACTTC.